The 17 T cell receptor beta chains below come from one sample, sequenced in a study of graft-versus-host responses after intestinal transplantation. Their antigens are not known. Measured with immunoSEQ multiplex PCR; TCRdb has only the in-frame clones, and not every one. The data show some 100,000 clones, less than 90% seen once. The sequenced sample was unstimulated CD4+ T cells sorted from spleen or lymph node cells, obtained before transplant. Receptors were obtained from a human donor who was the organ donor for an intestinal transplant.

In its sample, this clone was seen once. This chain connects TRBV28 to TRBJ2-7; 9 nucleotides agree with TRBD1. Trimming removed 6 bases from V and 4 bases from J; junction bases left unmatched: 10. The germline V gene encodes CDR1 MDHEN and CDR2 SYDVKM. There are 15 residues in the CDR3. The CDR3 DNA is TGTGCCAGCAGACGCGGGACAGGGAGTTGGTACGAGCAGTACTTC. Protein: CASRRGTGSWYEQYF.

The sample holds one count of this clone. The chain uses TRBV2 and TRBJ1-1; tentatively, D is TRBD1 (5 bases). V was cut by 6 bases and J by 1 base, with 9 bases left in between. The CDR3 consists of 13 residues. Looked up from germline, CDR1 is SNHLY and CDR2 is FYNNEI. CDR3 sequence reads: CASSLTENTEAFF. DNA of the CDR3: TGTGCCAGCAGCCTGACAGAGAACACTGAAGCTTTCTTT.

As to this clone: Other nucleotide sequences in the sample specify the same CDR3. The chain joins TRBV18 to TRBJ1-2, with D tentatively TRBD1 (6 bases). CDR3 size: 15 residues. Trimming cost V 4 bases and J 2 bases, with 14 bases left between them. The germline V gene encodes CDR1 KGHSH and CDR2 LQKENI. In nucleotides, the CDR3 is TGTGCCAGCTCACTGGGGCAGGGGACGAACTATGGCTACACCTTC. It is translated as CASSLGQGTNYGYTF.

The rearrangement joins TRBV4-1 to TRBJ1-4; possibly TRBD1 for D (5 bases). The CDR3 has 14 residues. Germline values: CDR1 MGHRA, CDR2 YSYEKL. V lost 4 bases to trimming and J lost 7 bases, with 13 bases between them. The CDR3 DNA is TGCGCCAGCAGCCTCAGAGGGGTGGGTGAAAAACTGTTTTTT. Translation gives CASSLRGVGEKLFF.

The CDR3 loop is CASSLDRGAGELFF. For the CDR3, the DNA is TGTGCCAGCAGCTTAGATCGCGGGGCCGGGGAGCTGTTTTTT. V usage is TRBV11-3 and J usage is TRBJ2-2, with TRBD2 as a possible D gene (6 bases). The V gene's germline CDR1 is SGHNT and CDR2 YENEEA. The CDR3 is made up of 14 amino acids. V dropped 0 bases and J dropped 6 bases, with 8 bases sitting between them. Full variable domain (rest looked up from reference TRBV11-3 and TRBJ2-2): EAGVVQSPRYKIIEKKQPVAFWCNPISGHNTLYWYLQNLGQGPELLIRYENEEAVDDSQLPKDRFSAERLKGVDSTLKIQPAELGDSAVYLCASSLDRGAGELFFGEGSRLTVL.

The chain has TRBV7-2 and TRBJ1-6; TRBD1 matches 10 bases. Trimming removed 2 bases from V and 9 bases from J; junction bases left unmatched: 7. This CDR3 comprises 16 residues. Germline CDR1 is SGHTA and CDR2 is FQGNSA. CDR3 amino acids: CASSLKGRQGASPLHF. CDR3 sequence (DNA): TGTGCCAGCAGCTTAAAAGGGAGACAGGGGGCTTCACCCCTCCACTTT.

This clone was detected many times. The chain recombines TRBV5-5 with TRBJ2-4; D might be TRBD1 (6 bases). The length of the CDR3 is 14 residues. V was trimmed by 4 bases and J by 8 bases, leaving 16 bases between them. Germline V gene data show CDR1 as SGHKS and CDR2 as YYEKEE (reference sequence). CDR3 amino acids: CASSVGTGKDIQYF. The CDR3 region has the DNA TGTGCCAGCAGCGTGGGAACAGGGAAGGACATTCAGTACTTC.

The V gene is TRBV27, the J gene TRBJ1-2, with TRBD1 matching over 8 bases. V dropped 6 bases and J dropped 5; count of bases not matched to a gene: 14. This CDR3 is built from 16 residues. The V gene's germline CDR1 is MNHEY and CDR2 SMNVEV (reference sequence). This chain's CDR3 is CASRLKLGQGVYGYTF. DNA for the CDR3: TGTGCCAGCAGGCTGAAACTCGGACAGGGAGTTTATGGCTACACCTTC.

J is TRBJ1-2 and V is TRBV2; 9 nucleotides line up with TRBD1. The CDR3 is 14 amino acids. CDR1 and CDR2 from the germline V gene are SNHLY and FYNNEI. With V trimmed by 7 bases and J by 6 bases, 9 bases remained unmatched. The CDR3 spells CASILGQGLHGYTF. The CDR3 nucleotides are TGTGCCAGCATCCTCGGACAGGGGCTACATGGCTACACCTTC. The entire variable domain, with the rest obtained from reference TRBV2 and TRBJ1-2, is as follows: EPEVTQTPSHQVTQMGQEVILRCVPISNHLYFYWYRQILGQKVEFLVSFYNNEISEKSEIFDDQFSVERPDGSNFTLKIRSTKLEDSAMYFCASILGQGLHGYTFGSGTRLTVV.

The chain recombines TRBV19 with TRBJ2-6; 10 bases are a match to TRBD2. V was pared by 9 bases and J by 2 bases, with 4 bases of the junction left unmatched. CDR1 and CDR2 (germline): LNHDA, SQIVND (reference sequence). The length of the CDR3 is 15 residues. CDR3 nucleotide sequence: TGTGCCAGCCAGCGGGGGGGTGCTGGGGCCAACGTCCTGACTTTC. Translating it yields CASQRGGAGANVLTF.

The rearrangement joins TRBV18 to TRBJ2-5; D uncertain. The CDR3 is 12 amino acids. The V end lost 3 bases, the J end lost 0 bases, and 2 bases lay between the germline ends. Germline V lookup: CDR1 KGHSH, CDR2 LQKENI. The CDR3 nucleotides read TGTGCCAGCTCACCGTACCAAGAGACCCAGTACTTC. It specifies CASSPYQETQYF.

The rearrangement joins TRBV9 to TRBJ2-1; 9 bases are shared with TRBD2. Germline loops: CDR1 SGDLS, CDR2 YYNGEE. This CDR3 contains 16 residues. The trim removed 0 bases at V and 2 bases at J, leaving 3 bases unmatched. The CDR3 nucleotides read TGTGCCAGCAGCGTAGGGTTAGCGGGGGCCTACAATGAGCAGTTCTTC. Translated, it gives CASSVGLAGAYNEQFF.

On this clone: Because the CDR3's place on the DNA is in doubt, the DNA is left out and the CDR3 is given as listed by TCRdb. The J gene is TRBJ2-7, the V gene TRBV6-1; TRBD1, the table's D call, was not compared with the DNA. Germline CDR1 is MNHNS and CDR2 is SASEGT. The CDR3 region is 13 residues in length, termini included. The CDR3 here is CASSFFGSYEQYF.

CDR3 nucleotide sequence: TGTGCCAGCACCTTGGATTTCGTGAGTGGGGAGCTGTTTTTT. Translated: CASTLDFVSGELFF. The rearrangement joins TRBV7-9 to TRBJ2-2; unclear D gene. The CDR3 is 14 residues long. Looked up from germline, CDR1 is SEHNR and CDR2 is FQNEAQ (reference sequence). V lost 7 bases and J lost 8, with 17 bases in between.

This clone was detected only once. The genes are TRBV6-5 and TRBJ2-3; no definite D call. Germline-derived CDR1 and CDR2 are MNHEY and SVGAGI. CDR3 length: 14 residues. V was pared by 2 bases and J by 0 bases, with 6 bases between. The DNA for the CDR3 is TGTGCCAGCAGTTACGTGGGGAGCACAGATACGCAGTATTTT. Its translation: CASSYVGSTDTQYF.

The chain employs TRBV6-1 and TRBJ2-2, with 12 nucleotides matching TRBD1. The CDR3 is 15 residues long. J lost 5 bases, V lost 6 bases, and 4 bases had no gene match. In germline, CDR1 is MNHNS, CDR2 SASEGT. The CDR3 DNA reads TGTGCCAGCAGCGGGACAGGGGGCATAACCGGGGAGCTGTTTTTT. Its protein product is CASSGTGGITGELFF.

The chain recombines TRBV18 with TRBJ1-2; no clear D gene. V was clipped by 6 bases and J by 4 bases, with 12 bases between them. The CDR3 is 13 amino acids. In germline, CDR1 is KGHSH, CDR2 LQKENI. In DNA, the CDR3 is TGTGCCAGCTCCATCGGAGACGGCTATGGCTACACCTTC. It yields the protein CASSIGDGYGYTF.